This T cell receptor (beta chain) emerged from a study of cytomegalovirus exposure and HLA in healthy donors. The study, taken as a whole, reports: Reportedly, HLA-A and HLA-B alleles of most subjects were accurately predicted from TCR beta.

PCR employed 60 Vbeta and 13 Jbeta primers. The data were produced by immunoSEQ multiplex PCR, yet TCRdb's version contains in-frame clones alone and is incomplete. The sample has some 40,000 clones, around 58% seen once; the top ten hold approximately 12%. As to this clone: Its antigen is not identified.

Germline-derived CDR1 and CDR2 are LGHNA and YSLEER. This CDR3 spans 15 amino acids. Trimming cost V 4 bases and J 4 bases; bases outside gene matches: 7. Unrecorded immune exposures were likely, despite nominal health at sampling. This receptor was obtained from a man aged 55 to 69 in good health and CMV-seropositive. The chain carries TRBV4-3 and TRBJ2-3, with 8 nucleotides matching TRBD2. The specimen was PBMCs. CDR3 coding DNA: TGCGCCAGCAGCCCGGGACTAGTTATGTCAGATACGCAGTATTTT. Translating it yields CASSPGLVMSDTQYF.